These T cell receptor beta chains were read from a single sample in a study of cytomegalovirus exposure and HLA in healthy donors. Data came from immunoSEQ multiplex PCR; TCRdb stores just in-frame clones and leaves some out. The sample holds about 280,000 clones; around 90% are singletons and the top ten take about 2.5%. Material for sequencing was PBMCs. The origin of the receptors is a woman younger than 35 in good health and CMV-seronegative. Both conserved end residues are part of each CDR3. Fields, in order: J gene, D gene, clone size, V gene, CDR3 DNA, CDR3 protein. D genes are given only for firm matches. Size values are once, few and many counts, or a class for expanded clones, and some rows have none.

j_call: TRBJ2-2; d_call: TRBD1; clone_size: once; v_call: TRBV5-4; cdr3_nt: TGTGCCAGCAGCACTGGAGGACAGGGTCGGACCGGGGAGCTGTTTTTT; cdr3_aa: CASSTGGQGRTGELFF
j_call: TRBJ2-7; d_call: TRBD2; clone_size: -; v_call: TRBV9; cdr3_nt: TGTGCCAGCAGCGAGCACAGCGGGGGGAGCTCCTACGAGCAGTACTTC; cdr3_aa: CASSEHSGGSSYEQYF
j_call: TRBJ1-5; d_call: TRBD1; clone_size: -; v_call: TRBV7-2; cdr3_nt: TGTGCCAGCAGCTTAAGGGGACAGGGAGGATATTTCCCCCAGCATTTT; cdr3_aa: CASSLRGQGGYFPQHF
j_call: TRBJ1-4; d_call: -; clone_size: -; v_call: TRBV9; cdr3_nt: TGTGCCAGCGGGGGGGTGGCCGAGGAAAAACTGTTTTTT; cdr3_aa: CASGGVAEEKLFF
j_call: TRBJ1-2; d_call: -; clone_size: -; v_call: TRBV29-1; cdr3_nt: TGCAGCGGACCACCGAGTCAGGTCCTTTGTAACTATGGCTACACCTTC; cdr3_aa: CSGPPSQVLCNYGYTF
j_call: TRBJ2-1; d_call: -; clone_size: -; v_call: TRBV9; cdr3_nt: TGTGCCAGCAGCGTAGGAGGTGCCTCCTACAATGAGCAGTTCTTC; cdr3_aa: CASSVGGASYNEQFF
j_call: TRBJ2-3; d_call: -; clone_size: -; v_call: TRBV11-1; cdr3_nt: TGTGCCAGCACCCTTCCTGGGAGAGATACGCAGTATTTT; cdr3_aa: CASTLPGRDTQYF
j_call: TRBJ2-7; d_call: TRBD2; clone_size: -; v_call: TRBV6-1; cdr3_nt: TGTGCCAGCAGCTCGCGGGGGAGCTCCTACGAGCAGTACTTC; cdr3_aa: CASSSRGSSYEQYF
j_call: TRBJ1-1; d_call: TRBD1; clone_size: once; v_call: TRBV5-1; cdr3_nt: TGCGCCAGCAGAATCGACAGGGCGGCTGAAGCTTTCTTT; cdr3_aa: CASRIDRAAEAFF
j_call: TRBJ1-1; d_call: -; clone_size: -; v_call: TRBV6-1; cdr3_nt: TGTGCCAGCAGGGGGGACTTGAACACTGAAGCTTTCTTT; cdr3_aa: CASRGDLNTEAFF
j_call: TRBJ2-2; d_call: TRBD1; clone_size: -; v_call: TRBV11-2; cdr3_nt: TGTGCCAGCAGCTTAGGAGTACAGGGGGCCGGGGAGCTGTTTTTT; cdr3_aa: CASSLGVQGAGELFF
j_call: TRBJ1-6; d_call: -; clone_size: -; v_call: TRBV5-6; cdr3_nt: TGTGCCAGCAGCGGTCCCGGAGGGAATTCACCCCTCCACTTT; cdr3_aa: CASSGPGGNSPLHF
j_call: TRBJ1-3; d_call: TRBD1; clone_size: once; v_call: TRBV4-1; cdr3_nt: TGCGCCAGCAGCCAAGAAGACAGGGTAGACACCATATATTTT; cdr3_aa: CASSQEDRVDTIYF
j_call: TRBJ2-1; d_call: TRBD2; clone_size: -; v_call: TRBV11-2; cdr3_nt: TGTGCCAGCAGCTTAGTCGCTAGCGGCTACAATGAGCAGTTCTTC; cdr3_aa: CASSLVASGYNEQFF
j_call: TRBJ1-2; d_call: -; clone_size: -; v_call: TRBV5-3; cdr3_nt: TGTGCCAGAAGCTTGGGCGGGGGTAGAAGCTATGGCTACACCTTC; cdr3_aa: CARSLGGGRSYGYTF
j_call: TRBJ2-1; d_call: -; clone_size: -; v_call: TRBV5-6; cdr3_nt: TGTGCCAGCAGCTTGGCAGGGAAGAATGAGCAGTTCTTC; cdr3_aa: CASSLAGKNEQFF
j_call: TRBJ1-6; d_call: TRBD1; clone_size: once; v_call: TRBV2; cdr3_nt: TGTGCCAGCAGTGAAGCGAGGACAGGGAGTTCACCCCTCCACTTT; cdr3_aa: CASSEARTGSSPLHF
j_call: TRBJ2-7; d_call: TRBD2; clone_size: -; v_call: TRBV9; cdr3_nt: TGTGCCAGCAGCCCCTGGACTAGCGCCGACGAGCAGTACTTC; cdr3_aa: CASSPWTSADEQYF
j_call: TRBJ1-2; d_call: -; clone_size: once; v_call: TRBV5-4; cdr3_nt: TGTGCCAGCAGCCTATGGCCAGGATATCAAGGCTACACCTTC; cdr3_aa: CASSLWPGYQGYTF
j_call: TRBJ1-2; d_call: -; clone_size: -; v_call: TRBV28; cdr3_nt: TGTGCCAGCAGTTTCCCTCCAGAGACAGGCTACTATGGCTACACCTTC; cdr3_aa: CASSFPPETGYYGYTF
j_call: TRBJ2-2; d_call: TRBD1; clone_size: -; v_call: TRBV19; cdr3_nt: TGTGCCAGTAGTATTGGGACAGCTGGTTCGAACACCGGGGAGCTGTTTTTT; cdr3_aa: CASSIGTAGSNTGELFF
j_call: TRBJ2-3; d_call: TRBD2; clone_size: -; v_call: TRBV6-5; cdr3_nt: TGTGCCAGCAGTAAACCGGGACTAGGGCCAGATACGCAGTATTTT; cdr3_aa: CASSKPGLGPDTQYF
j_call: TRBJ1-5; d_call: TRBD1; clone_size: few; v_call: TRBV11-2; cdr3_nt: TGTGCCAGCAGCCTGGGACAGGGGTTTCAGCCCCAGCATTTT; cdr3_aa: CASSLGQGFQPQHF
j_call: TRBJ1-1; d_call: -; clone_size: -; v_call: TRBV14; cdr3_nt: TGTGCCAGCAGCCAAGATCACCCAGGGAAGGATGAAGCTTTCTTT; cdr3_aa: CASSQDHPGKDEAFF
j_call: TRBJ1-2; d_call: -; clone_size: -; v_call: TRBV5-4; cdr3_nt: TGTGCCAGCAGCTTGGGTCAGGGGCTAGGTGGCTACACCTTC; cdr3_aa: CASSLGQGLGGYTF
j_call: TRBJ2-3; d_call: -; clone_size: -; v_call: TRBV7-8; cdr3_nt: TGTGCCAGCAGTTGGTATGGGGCCCAGACAAACACAGATACGCAGTATTTT; cdr3_aa: CASSWYGAQTNTDTQYF
j_call: TRBJ2-1; d_call: TRBD2; clone_size: once; v_call: TRBV19; cdr3_nt: TGTGCCAGTAGTATAACCGGACTAGCCTACAATGAGCAGTTCTTC; cdr3_aa: CASSITGLAYNEQFF
j_call: TRBJ2-3; d_call: TRBD2; clone_size: -; v_call: TRBV5-6; cdr3_nt: TGTGCCAGCAGCCGCGGGACTAGCGGGGTCACAGATACGCAGTATTTT; cdr3_aa: CASSRGTSGVTDTQYF
j_call: TRBJ2-7; d_call: -; clone_size: -; v_call: TRBV7-3; cdr3_nt: TGTGCCAGCAGCACCCGTCCGGGGGGCCCCAACGAGCAGTACTTC; cdr3_aa: CASSTRPGGPNEQYF
j_call: TRBJ1-1; d_call: -; clone_size: -; v_call: TRBV2; cdr3_nt: TGTGCCAGCAGTGATGGAGGACCGAACACTGAAGCTTTCTTT; cdr3_aa: CASSDGGPNTEAFF
j_call: TRBJ1-1; d_call: TRBD1; clone_size: once; v_call: TRBV13; cdr3_nt: TGTGCCAACTTAGTTCCGGGCAGGACAGGAGATCGTGAAGCTTTCTTT; cdr3_aa: CANLVPGRTGDREAFF
j_call: TRBJ2-7; d_call: -; clone_size: -; v_call: TRBV5-4; cdr3_nt: TGTGCCAGCAGCTCCTACAAAACAGGGGGGGACGAGCAGTACTTC; cdr3_aa: CASSSYKTGGDEQYF
j_call: TRBJ2-1; d_call: TRBD2; clone_size: -; v_call: TRBV7-9; cdr3_nt: TGTGCCAGCAGCATCGGGGGGTATGAGCAGTTCTTC; cdr3_aa: CASSIGGYEQFF
j_call: TRBJ1-2; d_call: -; clone_size: -; v_call: TRBV7-9; cdr3_nt: TGTTCCAGCAGCTCGGACAGCTATGGCTACACCTTC; cdr3_aa: CSSSSDSYGYTF
j_call: TRBJ1-3; d_call: TRBD1; clone_size: -; v_call: TRBV5-1; cdr3_nt: TGCGCCAGCAGCCTCGCCGGGACAGGGAGAAGTGGAAACACCATATATTTT; cdr3_aa: CASSLAGTGRSGNTIYF
j_call: TRBJ1-1; d_call: -; clone_size: -; v_call: TRBV2; cdr3_nt: TGTGCCAGCAGTGTCAAGGGGACTGAAGCTTTCTTT; cdr3_aa: CASSVKGTEAFF
j_call: TRBJ2-2; d_call: TRBD1; clone_size: -; v_call: TRBV7-7; cdr3_nt: TGTGCCAGCAGCCGGGACAGGGCTACCGGGGAGCTGTTTTTT; cdr3_aa: CASSRDRATGELFF
j_call: TRBJ2-7; d_call: -; clone_size: -; v_call: TRBV18; cdr3_nt: TGTGCCAGCTCACCCCGACAGTTCTACGAGCAGTACTTC; cdr3_aa: CASSPRQFYEQYF
j_call: TRBJ1-3; d_call: -; clone_size: -; v_call: TRBV13; cdr3_nt: TGTGCCAGCAGCCCCTCCCCTGGAAATGGGCTGGGTGGAAACACCATATATTTT; cdr3_aa: CASSPSPGNGLGGNTIYF
j_call: TRBJ1-4; d_call: -; clone_size: -; v_call: TRBV6-1; cdr3_nt: TGTGCCAGCAGTGGAGGAGGAACTCTAAAAACAACTAATGAAAAACTGTTTTTT; cdr3_aa: CASSGGGTLKTTNEKLFF
j_call: TRBJ2-7; d_call: -; clone_size: once; v_call: TRBV13; cdr3_nt: TGTGCCAGCAGCCGAGGCGGGGAACCCTACGAGCAGTACTTC; cdr3_aa: CASSRGGEPYEQYF